These T cell receptor beta chains were read from a single sample in a study of shared clonotypes between healthy human individuals. Sequenced by immunoSEQ multiplex PCR; TCRdb stores in-frame clones only, minus some. The sample has about 1.1 million clones, approximately 80% seen once; the top ten hold 0.85% to 1%. The material sequenced was memory CD4+ T cells from PBMCs. The receptor source for this set is a man younger than 35 in good health. Some clones in this sample may be carry-over from other donors' samples. CDR3s leave out the opening cysteine and the closing phenylalanine or tryptophan. Clone size is given for some rows only: seen once, a few or many times, or a class if the clone is expanded.

>TRBJ1-2|few|TRBV19
ASSIQGGYT
>TRBJ2-1|NA|TRBV10-3
ATGAVYNEQF
>TRBJ2-7|NA|TRBV18
ASSPKTYEQY
>TRBJ2-7|few|TRBV6-1
ASSGRQGNVDEQY
>TRBJ2-7|NA|TRBV28
ASSLSLLAGGYEQY
>TRBJ2-1|NA|TRBV6-5
ASSYTGAGNEQF
>TRBJ2-6|NA|TRBV28
ASSLFVAGANVLT
>TRBJ1-1|NA|TRBV27
ASSLQKNTEAF
>TRBJ2-1|NA|TRBV28
ASSSTSGYEQF
>TRBJ2-1|NA|TRBV4-2
ASSQDLASAYNEQF
>TRBJ1-1|NA|TRBV6-1
ALDGWDGEAF
>TRBJ1-1|few|TRBV5-4
ASSPGGTENTEAF
>TRBJ1-2|once|TRBV7-2
ASSPRGGLDGYT
>TRBJ1-4|NA|TRBV19
ASMSEGTNEKLF
>TRBJ1-5|NA|TRBV28
ASRDWRRGSNQPQH
>TRBJ2-1|NA|TRBV5-1
ASSLGAPNEQF
>TRBJ1-1|NA|TRBV7-9
ASSWEGTDTEAF
>TRBJ1-1|once|TRBV2
ASSGQGASEAF
>TRBJ2-3|NA|TRBV10-1
ASSEGGLGRTDTQY
>TRBJ2-3|NA|TRBV27
ASSLWSGSTDTQY
>TRBJ2-1|NA|TRBV4-2
ASSQDATLGEQF
>TRBJ2-1|once|TRBV11-2
ASSGLAGTYNEQF
>TRBJ1-4|NA|TRBV30
AWSVPDRPRGEKLF
>TRBJ2-7|NA|TRBV28
ASSLAGVPYEQY
>TRBJ2-5|once|TRBV7-8
ASSLLISETQY
>TRBJ1-4|NA|TRBV5-1
ASSLSDREGKKLF
>TRBJ1-4|many|TRBV2
ASSETWAESNEKLF
>TRBJ1-1|NA|TRBV4-2
ASSLGLNTEAF
>TRBJ1-5|few|TRBV7-9
ASSETGVNQPQH
>TRBJ1-2|NA|TRBV15
ATSSRQAGGYT
>TRBJ2-3|NA|TRBV7-9
ASSPPGTSGAPAQY
>TRBJ1-4|NA|TRBV5-6
ASSLFGWRNNEKLF
>TRBJ2-2|NA|TRBV6-6
ASTVLAAGELF
>TRBJ2-4|NA|TRBV19
ASSTPGLLAKNIQY
>TRBJ1-1|NA|TRBV5-1
ASSSATVAYTANTEAF
>TRBJ2-5|NA|TRBV5-1
ASSLGISGGQETQY
>TRBJ2-1|many|TRBV7-2
ASSLDSARGRREQF
>TRBJ1-2|NA|TRBV4-2
ASSQDQYGYT
>TRBJ1-4|NA|TRBV2
ASRPDSLNEKLF
>TRBJ2-1|NA|TRBV12-1
LGRSYYNEQF
>TRBJ2-6|NA|TRBV14
ASSLGAGANVLT
>TRBJ2-7|few|TRBV19
ASSTRTGPTYEQY
>TRBJ1-6|NA|TRBV30
ACSTGSLDSPLH
>TRBJ1-1|many|TRBV7-9
ASSQVGTEAF
>TRBJ2-5|NA|TRBV5-1
ASSFGGLAETQY
>TRBJ2-5|NA|TRBV5-4
ASSPGGASASETQY
>TRBJ2-7|NA|TRBV28
ASSYLRDYEQY
>TRBJ1-2|NA|TRBV11-3
ASRDGGYGYT
>TRBJ2-3|NA|TRBV4-1
ASSQESGTSVRRY
>TRBJ2-7|NA|TRBV6-1
ASRRQGAYEQY
>TRBJ2-1|few|TRBV5-4
ASSLSQGTYNEQF
>TRBJ2-7|NA|TRBV7-2
ASSFRLAYEQY
>TRBJ1-5|NA|TRBV7-2
ASSPGGRVIVPQH
>TRBJ2-3|NA|TRBV27
ATTKDGYTDTQY